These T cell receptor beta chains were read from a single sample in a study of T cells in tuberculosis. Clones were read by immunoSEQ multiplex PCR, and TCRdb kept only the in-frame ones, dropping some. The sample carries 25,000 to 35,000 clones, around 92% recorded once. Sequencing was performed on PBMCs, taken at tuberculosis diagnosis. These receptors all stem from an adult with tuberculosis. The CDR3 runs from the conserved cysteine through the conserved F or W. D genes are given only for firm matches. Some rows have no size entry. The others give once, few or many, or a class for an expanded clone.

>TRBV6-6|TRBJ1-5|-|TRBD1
CASTTGGSQPQHF
TGTGCCAGCACCACAGGGGGCAGTCAGCCCCAGCATTTT
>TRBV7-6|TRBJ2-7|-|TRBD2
CASSPGAGDQYEQYF
TGTGCCAGCAGCCCTGGAGCGGGAGATCAATACGAGCAGTACTTC
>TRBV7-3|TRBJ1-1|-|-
CASSLKFDKIGTEAFF
TGTGCCAGCAGCTTAAAGTTCGACAAGATTGGGACTGAAGCTTTCTTT
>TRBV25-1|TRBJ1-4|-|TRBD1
CASSERFLGRGQEKLFF
TGTGCCAGCAGTGAACGGTTTTTGGGCAGGGGGCAGGAAAAACTGTTTTTT
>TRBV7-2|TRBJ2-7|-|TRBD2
CASTRMSGGYEQYF
TGTGCCAGCACCCGAATGAGCGGGGGCTACGAGCAGTACTTC
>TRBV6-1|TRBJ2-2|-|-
CASSERVLGELFF
TGTGCCAGCAGTGAACGCGTCCTCGGGGAGCTGTTTTTT
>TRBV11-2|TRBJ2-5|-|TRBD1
CASSRRYRDSQETQYF
TGTGCCAGCAGCCGCCGATACCGGGACAGTCAAGAGACCCAGTACTTC
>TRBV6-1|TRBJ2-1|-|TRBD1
CASNVDRGSYNEQFF
TGTGCCAGCAACGTCGACAGGGGGTCCTACAATGAGCAGTTCTTC
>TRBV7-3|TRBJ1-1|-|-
CASSLNQGDEAFF
TGTGCCAGCAGCTTAAACCAAGGGGATGAAGCTTTCTTT
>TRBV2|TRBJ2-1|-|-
CASSVKLAGPFF
TGTGCCAGCAGTGTAAAGTTAGCCGGTCCGTTCTTC
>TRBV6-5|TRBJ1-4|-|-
CASSLGGVREKLFF
TGTGCCAGCAGTCTGGGGGGGGTTCGGGAAAAACTGTTTTTT
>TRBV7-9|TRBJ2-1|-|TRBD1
CASSIGTALGYEQFF
TGTGCCAGCAGCATCGGGACAGCCTTAGGGTATGAGCAGTTCTTC
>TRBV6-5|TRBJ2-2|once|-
CTTPARRHPGELFF
TGTACAACTCCGGCCCGAAGACACCCCGGGGAGCTGTTTTTT
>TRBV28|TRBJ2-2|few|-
CATTGPPVDTGELFF
TGTGCCACGACGGGTCCCCCGGTCGACACCGGGGAGCTGTTTTTT
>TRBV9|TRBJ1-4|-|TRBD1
CASHLLDREDEKLFF
TGTGCCAGCCACCTCTTAGACAGGGAGGACGAAAAACTGTTTTTT
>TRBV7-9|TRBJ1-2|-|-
CASSLDPVDGYTF
TGTGCCAGCAGCTTAGATCCGGTAGATGGCTACACCTTC
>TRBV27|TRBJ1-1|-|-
CASSLSEEAEAFF
TGTGCCAGCAGTTTATCGGAGGAGGCTGAAGCTTTCTTT
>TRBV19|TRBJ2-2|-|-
CARHCQTERLNTGELFF
TGTGCCAGACACTGCCAAACGGAGAGATTGAACACCGGGGAGCTGTTTTTT
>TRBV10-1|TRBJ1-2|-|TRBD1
CASTSWDSVDYGYTF
TGCGCCAGCACCTCATGGGACAGCGTGGACTATGGCTACACCTTC
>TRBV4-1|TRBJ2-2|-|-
CASSQYSNTGELFF
TGCGCCAGCAGCCAATACAGTAACACCGGGGAGCTGTTTTTT
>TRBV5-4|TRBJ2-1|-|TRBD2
CASSLGGGSYNEQFF
TGTGCCAGCAGCTTGGGGGGGGGCTCCTACAATGAGCAGTTCTTC
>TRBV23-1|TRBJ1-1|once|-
CASSRDRSEAFF
TGCGCCAGCAGTCGCGACAGGAGCGAAGCTTTCTTT
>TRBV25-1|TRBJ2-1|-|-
CASSEGRGRNEQFF
TGTGCCAGCAGTGAAGGGAGAGGTCGGAATGAGCAGTTCTTC